Shown below are 27 T cell receptor beta chains from a single sample sequenced in a study of beta chain features in type 1 diabetes. Study observations and caveats: Among all four CD4+ subsets, Type 1 diabetes patients had TCRB CDR3s that were moderately but significantly shorter.

As every portion of the isolated RNA was reverse transcribed, the sequencing read expressed TCRB transcripts. The method was immunoSEQ multiplex PCR; TCRdb's version includes in-frame clones alone and lacks a portion of them. Of about 28,000 clones in the sample, 56% are singletons; the top ten hold approximately 1.5%. These TCRs are of unknown antigen specificity. The sequencing sample was made of Tregs from blood. These receptors were obtained from a woman younger than 35 with type 1 diabetes.

The chain couples TRBV5-1 to TRBJ2-1, with 7 bases lining up with TRBD2. This CDR3 is built from 16 residues. Germline loops: CDR1 SGHRS, CDR2 YFSETQ. J was trimmed by 5 bases and V by 4 bases; bases with no gene match: 12. CDR3 sequence: CASSHRASGNDNEQFF. DNA for the CDR3: TGCGCCAGCAGCCATAGGGCGAGCGGGAATGACAATGAGCAGTTCTTC.

The V gene is TRBV18, the J gene TRBJ2-5; 12 positions agree with TRBD2. Germline loops: CDR1 KGHSH, CDR2 LQKENI. The CDR3 totals 15 residues. V lost 4 bases, J lost 1 base, and 1 base stayed unmatched. CDR3 sequence (DNA): TGTGCCAGCTCACGACTAGCGGGGGCCCAAGAGACCCAGTACTTC. Translated, it gives CASSRLAGAQETQYF. The complete variable domain, with remaining parts taken from reference TRBV18 and TRBJ2-5, reads NAGVMQNPRHLVRRRGQEARLRCSPMKGHSHVYWYRQLPEEGLKFMVYLQKENIIDESGMPKERFSAEFPKEGPSILRIQQVVRGDSAAYFCASSRLAGAQETQYFGPGTRLLVL.

There are a few counts of this clone. The chain links TRBV19 to TRBJ2-1, with 7 positions matching TRBD2. The CDR3 has 13 residues. The germline V gene encodes CDR1 LNHDA and CDR2 SQIVND (reference sequence). Unmatched junction bases numbered 12, after V lost 9 bases and J lost 10 bases. Here the CDR3 reads CARGASGHREQFF. DNA for the CDR3: TGTGCCAGAGGGGCTAGCGGACATAGGGAGCAGTTCTTC.

The chain is built from TRBV27 and TRBJ2-1; 10 bases fit TRBD2. Trimming took 7 bases from V and 9 from J; bases not matched to a gene: 12. The CDR3 contains 15 residues. Per the germline V gene, CDR1 is MNHEY and CDR2 is SMNVEV (reference sequence). DNA of the CDR3: TGTGCCAGCAACCCTGACCACTCTAGCGGGAGTGAGCAGTTCTTC. It encodes CASNPDHSSGSEQFF.

This chain connects TRBV19 to TRBJ1-2; tentatively, D is TRBD1 (6 bases). V was pared by 4 bases and J by 4 bases, with 16 bases between. This CDR3 contains 15 residues. CDR1 and CDR2 from the germline V gene are LNHDA and SQIVND (reference sequence). CDR3 in DNA: TGTGCCAGTAGTAGGTCAAACAGGGCCAGCTATGGCTACACCTTC. Translating gives CASSRSNRASYGYTF.

The chain carries TRBV30 and TRBJ2-1; D unclear. This CDR3 has 14 amino acids. Trimming removed 0 bases at V and 5 bases at J, with 11 bases between. Germline CDR1 is GTSNPN and CDR2 is SVGIG (reference sequence). The CDR3 loop reads CAWSVFGPDNEQFF. The CDR3 DNA reads as TGTGCCTGGAGTGTTTTTGGGCCTGACAATGAGCAGTTCTTC.

This clone was found a few times. The J gene is TRBJ2-5, the V gene TRBV7-2; D perhaps matches TRBD2 (6 bases). V lost 4 bases, J lost 4 bases, and 7 bases lay in between. The CDR3 is 12 amino acids. The germline V gene encodes CDR1 SGHTA and CDR2 FQGNSA. In DNA, the CDR3 is TGTGCCAGCAGCTGGAGGGGAGAGACCCAGTACTTC. It codes for CASSWRGETQYF.

The CDR3 loop is CASSFSGGSMDEQFF. The DNA of the CDR3 is TGTGCCAGCAGCTTTTCGGGCGGGAGTATGGATGAGCAGTTCTTC. This chain links TRBV7-9 with TRBJ2-1, with TRBD2 matching 7 bases. This CDR3 is built from 15 residues. Losses at the gene ends were 3 bases for V and 8 bases for J; bases not matched to a gene: 10. CDR1 is SEHNR, CDR2 FQNEAQ, per germline (reference sequence).

The genes are TRBV28 and TRBJ1-3; TRBD1 aligns across 9 bases. This CDR3 has 16 residues. Germline loops: CDR1 MDHEN, CDR2 SYDVKM. V trimming: 7 bases; J trimming: 5 bases; junction bases outside the gene matches: 12. DNA for the CDR3: TGTGCCAGCACCGATACCAATAACAGGGGGCGAAACACCATATATTTT. This translates into CASTDTNNRGRNTIYF.

V is TRBV29-1 and J is TRBJ1-1; possible D gene TRBD1, 5 bases. CDR3 length equals 12 residues. Germline CDR1 SQVTM, CDR2 ANQGSEA. V dropped 7 bases and J dropped 3 bases, with 12 bases sitting between them. This chain's CDR3 is CSGGGADTEAFF. The CDR3 nucleotides read TGCAGCGGAGGTGGGGCGGACACTGAAGCTTTCTTT.

This chain uses TRBV5-1 with TRBJ2-5; 8 bases align to TRBD2. The end of the DNA is better explained by TRBJ2-7, so the J call may be wrong. Germline V gene sequence: CDR1 SGHRS, CDR2 YFSETQ. The CDR3 is 15 residues long. The CDR3 spells CASSPGGTSQDEQYF. The CDR3 DNA follows: TGCGCCAGCAGCCCGGGAGGGACAAGTCAAGACGAGCAGTACTTC.

Of note for this clone: A junction boundary mismatches the germline segment, possibly from a read error. The rearrangement links TRBV15 to TRBJ2-1; D might be TRBD2 (6 bases). Germline V gene sequence: CDR1 LNHNV, CDR2 YYDKDF (reference sequence). The CDR3 consists of 15 residues. The CDR3 spells CATSRVGQEGNGQFF. CDR3 nucleotides: TGTGCCACCAGCAGAGTGGGCCAGGAGGGCAATGGGCAGTTCTTC.

This clone was picked up a small number of times. The CDR3 sequence is CASRASEDTQYF. The DNA for the CDR3 is TGTGCCTCCCGGGCTAGCGAAGATACGCAGTATTTT. The chain employs TRBV10-3 and TRBJ2-3, with TRBD2 as a possible D gene (6 bases). V shed 11 bases and J shed 5 bases, with 14 bases lying between them. This CDR3 contains 12 residues. Germline V gene sequence: CDR1 ENHRY, CDR2 SYGVKD.

The CDR3 protein is CASSLSLAGETQYF. In DNA form, the CDR3 reads TGTGCCAGCAGTTTAAGTCTAGCGGGAGAGACCCAGTACTTC. The chain joins TRBV28 to TRBJ2-5; 8 nucleotides match TRBD2. Germline CDR1 reads MDHEN; CDR2 reads SYDVKM. The CDR3 extends over 14 amino acids. J gave up 4 bases and V 2 bases, and 3 bases lay outside the gene matches.

This sequence joins TRBV28 and TRBJ2-3; 8 nucleotides line up with TRBD2. Germline V gene lookup returns CDR1 MDHEN and CDR2 SYDVKM. Trimming removed 10 bases from V and 1 base from J; junction bases left unmatched: 4. The CDR3 runs 13 residues. DNA for the CDR3: TGTGCCACCCGGGAGGGGGGCACAGATACGCAGTATTTT. Its translation is CATREGGTDTQYF.

This sequence joins TRBV20-1 and TRBJ2-5; tentative D call: TRBD2 (7 bases). V was shortened by 1 base and J by 11 bases, with 11 bases between the two germline ends. This CDR3 is built from 11 residues. Germline V gene lookup returns CDR1 DFQATT and CDR2 SNEGSKA (reference sequence). The CDR3 bases are TGCAGTGCTAGAGGAGGGGGGGAGCAGTACTTC. The encoded protein is CSARGGGEQYF.

The genes are TRBV29-1 and TRBJ1-2; D is perhaps TRBD1 (5 bases). Germline V lookup: CDR1 SQVTM, CDR2 ANQGSEA. This CDR3 is 14 amino acids long. V dropped 6 bases and J dropped 1 base, with 15 bases sitting between them. CDR3 region: CSVLRWGFNYGYTF. Written as DNA, the CDR3 is TGCAGCGTCTTACGATGGGGCTTTAACTATGGCTACACCTTC.

V usage is TRBV10-3 and J usage is TRBJ2-7; TRBD2 is a possible D gene (6 bases). The ends were cut back, 10 bases at V and 5 bases at J, with 21 bases in the middle. CDR3 length: 14 amino acids. CDR1 and CDR2 from the germline V gene are ENHRY and SYGVKD. CDR3 sequence reads: CASHSGRGGHEQYF. CDR3 bases: TGTGCCAGTCACTCAGGACGGGGAGGACACGAGCAGTACTTC.

This chain joins TRBV6-5 and TRBJ2-1, with 9 bases identical to TRBD1. From germline, CDR1 is MNHEY and CDR2 SVGAGI. The CDR3 covers 15 residues. The trim removed 5 bases at V and 8 bases at J, leaving 10 bases unmatched. CDR3 bases: TGTGCCAGCAGTCCCACCGGGACAGGGATCCATGAGCAGTTCTTC. Residues: CASSPTGTGIHEQFF.

The chain couples TRBV30 to TRBJ2-7; 8 nucleotides match TRBD2. The length of the CDR3 is 13 residues. Germline V CDR1 and CDR2: GTSNPN, SVGIG (reference sequence). V lost 2 bases and J lost 4; bases outside the gene matches: 4. The CDR3 coding sequence is TGTGCCTGGAGTCGGGGGGGCATTTACGAGCAGTACTTC. This translates into CAWSRGGIYEQYF.

V gene TRBV12-5 combines with J gene TRBJ2-3, with unresolved D. This CDR3 contains 11 residues. The V end lost 9 bases, the J end lost 6 bases, and 10 bases lay between the germline ends. CDR1 is LGHNT and CDR2 is FRNRAP in the germline V gene. The CDR3 is CASRLVDTQYF. CDR3 DNA: TGTGCTAGCAGACTTGTGGATACGCAGTATTTT.

V is TRBV10-1 and J is TRBJ2-5, with D maybe TRBD2 (6 bases). The germline V gene has CDR1 WNHNN and CDR2 SYGVQD (reference sequence). This CDR3 spans 12 amino acids. V was clipped by 6 bases and J by 4 bases, with 9 bases between them. The CDR3 sequence is CASSQGGETQYF. The CDR3 DNA follows: TGCGCCAGCAGCCAGGGAGGAGAGACCCAGTACTTC.

This sequence joins TRBV6-6 and TRBJ2-5; D perhaps matches TRBD1 (6 bases). CDR1 and CDR2 from the germline V gene are MNHNY and SVGAGI (reference sequence). This CDR3 contains 15 residues. V lost 6 bases, J lost 5 bases, and 19 bases lay in between. The CDR3 DNA reads TGTGCCAGCAGCTCGCCAGGGGACCTACAGGAGACCCAGTACTTC. Translating gives CASSSPGDLQETQYF.

The chain recombines TRBV28 with TRBJ2-3; 9 nucleotides align to TRBD2. V lost 6 bases, J lost 1 base, and 5 bases stayed unmatched. CDR3 length: 15 amino acids. Germline V lookup: CDR1 MDHEN, CDR2 SYDVKM. CDR3 sequence: CASRPTSGRTDTQYF. The CDR3 DNA reads as TGTGCCAGCAGACCGACTAGCGGACGCACAGATACGCAGTATTTT. Based on the CDR3 plus reference TRBV28 and TRBJ2-3, the full variable domain is DVKVTQSSRYLVKRTGEKVFLECVQDMDHENMFWYRQDPGLGLRLIYFSYDVKMKEKGDIPEGYSVSREKKERFSLILESASTNQTSMYLCASRPTSGRTDTQYFGPGTRLTVL.

In its sample, this clone was seen a few times. V is TRBV7-2 and J is TRBJ2-1, with 8 bases fitting TRBD1. Germline V CDR1 and CDR2: SGHTA, FQGNSA. V lost 4 bases to trimming and J lost 2 bases; unmatched junction nucleotides: 4. The CDR3 runs 15 residues. The CDR3: CASSSGGQAYNEQFF. The CDR3 DNA reads as TGTGCCAGCAGCTCCGGGGGACAGGCCTACAATGAGCAGTTCTTC.

The chain has TRBV6-1 and TRBJ2-2; 7 bases match TRBD1. V gave up 4 bases and J gave up 8 bases; unmatched junction bases: 13. The CDR3 sequence is 16 residues long. Germline assignment: CDR1 MNHNS and CDR2 SASEGT. CDR3: CASSGGRQGSTGELFF. The CDR3 bases are TGTGCCAGCAGTGGGGGGAGACAGGGCTCGACGGGGGAGCTGTTTTTT.

This clone was seen only a few times. The V and J genes are TRBV7-2 and TRBJ2-1, with D possibly being TRBD2 (6 bases). CDR3 length: 13 residues. With 5 bases removed from V and 7 bases from J, the gap between germline ends came to 12 bases. Germline loops: CDR1 SGHTA, CDR2 FQGNSA. CDR3 amino acids: CASSPGLVNEQFF. The CDR3 bases are TGTGCCAGCAGCCCGGGACTGGTTAATGAGCAGTTCTTC.